Reported below is one TCR beta chain. CDR1 and CDR2 (germline): LNHNV, YYDKDF (reference sequence). The length of the CDR3 is 15 residues. Trimming at V came to 2 bases and at J to 6 bases, leaving 10 bases not matched to a gene. Data came from immunoSEQ multiplex PCR; TCRdb stores just in-frame clones and leaves some out. The data contain about 150,000 clones, roughly 90% of them singletons. The sample originates from a study of cytomegalovirus exposure and HLA in healthy donors. The clonotype was recovered from a man between 18 and 29 years old in good health and CMV-seropositive. The sample comprised PBMCs. The chain has TRBV15 and TRBJ2-7; 7 nucleotides agree with TRBD1. The CDR3 here is CATSRPRQGAGEQYF. The CDR3 DNA sequence: TGTGCCACCAGCAGACCCCGACAGGGCGCCGGCGAGCAGTACTTC.